Listed below are T cell receptor beta chains from one sample, sequenced in a study of cytomegalovirus exposure and HLA in healthy donors. The table came from immunoSEQ multiplex PCR; TCRdb's copy has only in-frame clones and leaves some out. The data show over 20,000 clones, with about 70% seen just once and 4% to 4.5% held by the top ten. Sequenced: PBMCs. The origin of the receptors is a woman between 45 and 60 years old in good health and CMV-seronegative. The CDR3 runs from the conserved cysteine through the conserved F or W. A D gene is named only where the DNA matches it firmly. The size field is filled for only some rows; it gives once, few, many or a size class.

j_gene	v_gene	d_gene	abundance	CDR3aa	CDR3nt
TRBJ1-2	TRBV9	-	-	CASSVEPGNYGYTF	TGTGCCAGCAGCGTAGAACCGGGTAACTATGGCTACACCTTC
TRBJ2-2	TRBV7-9	-	few	CASSLREVAGELFF	TGTGCCAGCAGCTTACGTGAGGTGGCCGGGGAGCTGTTTTTT
TRBJ1-2	TRBV6-5	TRBD1	-	CASSQDRGAVGYTF	TGTGCCAGCAGCCAGGACAGGGGAGCAGTTGGCTACACCTTC
TRBJ2-3	TRBV4-2	TRBD2	-	CASSQAASGYTDTQYF	TGTGCCAGCAGCCAAGCCGCTAGCGGCTACACAGATACGCAGTATTTT
TRBJ1-1	TRBV29-1	TRBD1	-	CSAMTGVNTEAFF	TGCAGCGCTATGACAGGGGTGAACACTGAAGCTTTCTTT
TRBJ1-1	TRBV10-3	TRBD1	-	CAIRESNQGAGTEAFF	TGTGCCATCCGAGAATCAAATCAGGGGGCCGGCACTGAAGCTTTCTTT
TRBJ2-7	TRBV11-1	-	-	CASSLDTGSYEQYF	TGTGCCAGCAGCTTAGATACAGGGTCCTACGAGCAGTACTTC
TRBJ1-4	TRBV28	-	-	CASSLGDEKLFF	TGTGCCAGCAGTTTAGGAGATGAAAAACTGTTTTTT
TRBJ2-7	TRBV6-6	TRBD2	-	CASSYGRAGVGYEQYF	TGTGCCAGCAGTTACGGGAGAGCGGGAGTGGGATACGAGCAGTACTTC
TRBJ2-1	TRBV29-1	-	-	CSAGWADEQFF	TGCAGCGCGGGGTGGGCGGATGAGCAGTTCTTC
TRBJ1-5	TRBV7-2	TRBD1	-	CASSSDRGGNQPQHF	TGTGCCAGCAGCTCCGACAGGGGTGGCAATCAGCCCCAGCATTTT
TRBJ1-1	TRBV13	-	-	CASSLDRNTEAFF	TGTGCCAGCAGCTTAGACAGGAACACTGAAGCTTTCTTT
TRBJ2-7	TRBV7-9	TRBD1	-	CASSLSGQPQQYF	TGTGCCAGCAGCTTATCGGGACAGCCACAGCAGTACTTC
TRBJ2-1	TRBV5-1	-	-	CASSLVSNEQFF	TGCGCCAGCAGCTTGGTATCCAATGAGCAGTTCTTC
TRBJ2-7	TRBV29-1	-	-	CSVAGGDEQYF	TGCAGCGTTGCTGGAGGCGACGAGCAGTACTTC
TRBJ1-1	TRBV25-1	-	-	CASSATTWEGITEAFF	TGTGCCAGCAGTGCAACCACTTGGGAGGGAATCACTGAAGCTTTCTTT
TRBJ1-2	TRBV2	-	-	CASSESPTGRGYTF	TGTGCCAGCAGTGAAAGCCCCACAGGAAGGGGCTACACCTTC
TRBJ1-2	TRBV2	-	-	CASSERGSGYTF	TGTGCCAGCAGTGAGCGAGGAAGTGGCTACACCTTC
TRBJ1-1	TRBV29-1	-	-	CSADRSGTEAFF	TGCAGCGCTGACAGGTCCGGCACTGAAGCTTTCTTT
TRBJ1-1	TRBV4-1	-	few	CASSQDRGRVKAFF	TGCGCCAGCAGCCAAGATAGAGGCAGGGTGAAAGCTTTCTTT
TRBJ1-1	TRBV2	TRBD1	-	CASRQDRNSNTEAFF	TGTGCCAGCAGACAGGACAGGAATTCGAACACTGAAGCTTTCTTT
TRBJ2-3	TRBV5-1	TRBD2	-	CASSGTYFGGTDTQYF	TGCGCCAGCAGCGGGACCTACTTCGGGGGGACAGATACGCAGTATTTT
TRBJ2-3	TRBV11-2	TRBD2	-	CASSYRMGGTDTQYF	TGTGCCAGCAGCTACCGCATGGGGGGGACAGATACGCAGTATTTT
TRBJ1-2	TRBV5-6	-	-	CASSPTADYGYTF	TGTGCCAGCAGCCCGACCGCGGACTATGGCTACACCTTC
TRBJ1-4	TRBV4-1	TRBD1	-	CASSLGGTDREKLFF	TGCGCCAGCAGCCTCGGAGGGACAGATCGTGAAAAACTGTTTTTT
TRBJ1-4	TRBV29-1	-	-	CSVRGSNEKLFF	TGCAGCGTTCGGGGATCTAATGAAAAGCTGTTTTTT
TRBJ1-3	TRBV29-1	-	few	CSVEDNRINTIYF	TGCAGCGTTGAAGATAATCGTATAAACACCATATATTTT
TRBJ1-5	TRBV27	-	-	CASSLGGLQPQHF	TGTGCCAGCAGTTTGGGGGGTCTGCAACCCCAGCATTTT